This is a list of T cell receptor beta chains from one sample in a study of OX40 agonist ivuxolimab in advanced cancers. The data were produced by immunoSEQ multiplex PCR, yet TCRdb's version contains in-frame clones alone and is incomplete. The sample lists tens of thousands of clones; 89% were seen once. Sample: CD4+ or CD8+ T cells sorted from blood, taken in a trial of the OX40 agonist ivuxolimab. These receptor sequences come from an adult with an advanced solid tumor such as melanoma, head and neck, liver or kidney cancer. CDR3s leave out the opening cysteine and the closing phenylalanine or tryptophan. The order of the fields is CDR3 protein, J gene, V gene.

AWSPESYEQY TRBJ2-7 TRBV30
ASSLDNEQF TRBJ2-1 TRBV10-2
ASSIGGTNTEAF TRBJ1-1 TRBV19
ASSSRSGEQY TRBJ2-7 TRBV5-4
ASSAGTSDNEQF TRBJ2-1 TRBV9
ASSHGLAERRDYTDTQY TRBJ2-3 TRBV27
ASSQGTGPGVIYEQY TRBJ2-7 TRBV4-1
AISGVQGPNTGELF TRBJ2-2 TRBV10-3
ASSFDRGLMGGSSYEQY TRBJ2-7 TRBV7-9
ASSDPVLGYT TRBJ1-2 TRBV6-4
ASSSNGPQPQH TRBJ1-5 TRBV27
ASSFGTWDEQY TRBJ2-7 TRBV27
ASSIGARGHQPQH TRBJ1-5 TRBV19